Listed here is a single TCR beta chain. The antigen is not known. TCRdb's table, derived via immunoSEQ multiplex PCR, lists solely in-frame clones and lacks some. The sample yields 120,000 or so clones, around 92% seen once. This sample is drawn from a study of T cell responses to AZD1222 COVID-19 vaccine. Study conclusions and caveats: Only five or six people who got AZD1222 tested seropositive at baseline. Females outnumbered males among donors, who were mostly white British; clonal diversity was possibly underestimated. Spike-specific TCR breadth and depth both grew after two AZD1222 doses. Spike was spanned by vaccine-associated CD4 TCRs, with dominance at 160-218 and 743-854.

From germline, CDR1 is SNHLY and CDR2 FYNNEI. V lost 7 bases to trimming and J lost 0 bases; unmatched junction nucleotides: 5. The CDR3 extends over 16 amino acids. The receptor comes from an adult in good health. The material was peripheral blood, obtained on day 0 of AZD1222 vaccination. The V call is TRBV2, the J call TRBJ1-6, with TRBD1 matching over 8 bases. The chain's CDR3 is CASIGDRSSYNSPLHF. DNA of the CDR3: TGTGCCAGCATAGGGGACAGGAGCTCCTATAATTCACCCCTCCACTTT.